What follows are 18 T cell receptor beta chains derived from one specimen sequenced in a study of cytomegalovirus exposure and HLA in healthy donors. Vbeta (60) and Jbeta (13) primers were used in the PCR. Sequenced by immunoSEQ multiplex PCR; TCRdb stores in-frame clones only, minus some. The sample has about 63,000 clones, around four fifths seen once. The sequenced sample was PBMCs. These receptors were taken from a woman under 40 in good health and CMV-seronegative.

J is TRBJ1-1 and V is TRBV30; D is undetermined. CDR1 is GTSNPN and CDR2 is SVGIG in the germline V gene (reference sequence). The CDR3 runs to 13 residues. Trimming removed 4 bases at V and 0 bases at J, with 9 bases between. The CDR3 nucleotides read TGTGCCTGGACTGTCTCTATGAACACTGAAGCTTTCTTT. Protein product: CAWTVSMNTEAFF.

The chain has TRBV29-1 and TRBJ1-2; a possible D gene is TRBD1 (5 bases). In germline, CDR1 is SQVTM, CDR2 ANQGSEA. V was pared by 3 bases and J by 8 bases, with 16 bases between. There are 13 residues in the CDR3. The CDR3 loop is CSVDGQGKEGYTF. In DNA, the CDR3 is TGCAGCGTTGATGGGCAGGGAAAGGAAGGCTACACCTTC.

The chain carries TRBV6-5 and TRBJ2-7, with D possibly being TRBD1 (6 bases). Looked up from germline, CDR1 is MNHEY and CDR2 is SVGAGI. CDR3 size: 15 residues. Trimming pared 0 bases from V and 4 bases from J, leaving 13 bases between. The CDR3 sequence is CASSYSAGDKYEQYV. DNA of the CDR3: TGTGCCAGCAGTTACTCCGCCGGGGACAAGTACGAGCAGTACGTC.

The chain joins TRBV6-5 to TRBJ1-3; D is possibly TRBD1 (6 bases). Germline CDR1 reads MNHEY; CDR2 reads SVGAGI. This CDR3 is built from 15 residues. The V end lost 2 bases, the J end lost 1 base, and 9 bases lay between the germline ends. The CDR3 spells CASSYEGGSGNTIYF. DNA for the CDR3: TGTGCCAGCAGTTACGAGGGGGGGTCTGGAAACACCATATATTTT.

In DNA form, the CDR3 reads TGTGCCACCAGCACCCTGACAGGAGGAAACACCATATATTTT. It encodes CATSTLTGGNTIYF. The chain is built from TRBV15 and TRBJ1-3, with a tentative D call TRBD1 (6 bases). Germline V CDR1 and CDR2: LNHNV, YYDKDF (reference sequence). The V end lost 4 bases, the J end lost 4 bases, and 11 bases lay between the germline ends. The CDR3 loop spans 14 amino acids.

The rearrangement joins TRBV14 to TRBJ1-6; 7 bases are shared with TRBD1. V was pared by 4 bases and J by 10 bases, with 4 bases of the junction left unmatched. This CDR3 has 13 residues. From germline, CDR1 is SGHDN and CDR2 FVKESK. CDR3 coding DNA: TGTGCCAGCAGCCGGACAGGCGGGTCACCCCTCCACTTT. Translated: CASSRTGGSPLHF.

The rearrangement joins TRBV5-4 to TRBJ2-1; 8 bases fit TRBD2. The CDR3 has 15 amino acids. The germline CDR1 and CDR2 sequences are SGHNT and YYREEE (reference sequence). The J segment lost 8 bases and the V segment lost 4 bases, leaving 11 bases of the junction unmatched. The CDR3 spells CASSLTAGGRYEQFF. The DNA of the CDR3 is TGTGCCAGCAGCCTCACGGCGGGAGGCCGATATGAGCAGTTCTTC.

The chain is built from TRBV11-3 and TRBJ1-2; D not certain. Trimming shortened V by 5 bases and J by 11 bases, and 6 bases separated the two germline ends. The CDR3 has 9 amino acids. Germline V lookup: CDR1 SGHNT, CDR2 YENEEA. The CDR3 nucleotides are TGTGCCAGCAGCCTCACATACACCTTC. Translated, it gives CASSLTYTF.

The V call is TRBV7-2, the J call TRBJ1-6, with D hard to call. The germline V and J ends were trimmed by 5 bases and 9 bases, with 11 bases remaining between them. The CDR3 consists of 13 residues. The germline CDR1 and CDR2 sequences are SGHTA and FQGNSA. The CDR3: CASSPSPASPLHF. CDR3 DNA sequence: TGTGCCAGCAGCCCTAGCCCCGCTTCACCCCTCCACTTT.

As for this clone: Other DNA sequences in the sample encode the same CDR3. The genes are TRBV7-8 and TRBJ1-5; D not resolved. Germline CDR1 reads SGHVS; CDR2 reads FQNEAQ. The CDR3 is 15 amino acids. Trimming removed 1 base at V and 4 bases at J, with 11 bases between. This CDR3 is CASSLVEGENQPQHF. Written as DNA, the CDR3 is TGTGCCAGCAGCTTAGTGGAGGGTGAGAATCAGCCCCAGCATTTT.

This sequence joins TRBV9 and TRBJ2-3; the match to TRBD1 covers 8 bases. The germline V gene has CDR1 SGDLS and CDR2 YYNGEE. With V trimmed by 4 bases and J by 6 bases, 4 bases remained unmatched. The CDR3 length is 13 residues. The CDR3 bases are TGTGCCAGCAGCCCTACAGGGGGGGATACGCAGTATTTT. This sequence encodes CASSPTGGDTQYF.

The chain carries TRBV7-6 and TRBJ2-7; TRBD2 matches 8 bases. Germline V gene sequence: CDR1 SGHVS, CDR2 FNYEAQ. The CDR3 is made up of 14 amino acids. The V segment lost 5 bases and the J segment 0 bases; nucleotides outside the gene matches: 3. The CDR3 reads CASSVGGASYEQYF. CDR3 nucleotide sequence: TGTGCCAGCAGCGTCGGGGGGGCCTCCTACGAGCAGTACTTC.

The chain combines TRBV5-1 with TRBJ1-1; D uncertain. This CDR3 has 13 amino acids. Germline lookup yields CDR1 SGHRS and CDR2 YFSETQ. The V end was cut by 0 bases, the J end by 6 bases, with 9 bases between. CDR3 coding DNA: TGCGCCAGCAGCTTGGACAGATGGTCTGAAGCTTTCTTT. Residues: CASSLDRWSEAFF.

Only one count was recorded for this clone. V is TRBV7-2 and J is TRBJ1-2; no reliable D call. The CDR3 spans 14 residues. V lost 6 bases and J 2 bases, leaving 13 bases between the germline ends. Germline values: CDR1 SGHTA, CDR2 FQGNSA. CDR3 sequence reads: CASSPTHNNYGYTF. The DNA of the CDR3 is TGTGCCAGCAGTCCCACCCACAACAACTATGGCTACACCTTC.

Within the sample, this clone is medium-sized (0.01 to 0.1%). The rearrangement links TRBV5-4 to TRBJ1-1; no reliable D call. V lost 2 bases, J lost 1 base, and 6 bases lay in between. This CDR3 spans 13 amino acids. The germline V gene has CDR1 SGHNT and CDR2 YYREEE (reference sequence). The CDR3 here is CASSFGQNTEAFF. The CDR3 DNA sequence: TGTGCCAGCAGCTTTGGGCAGAACACTGAAGCTTTCTTT. The complete variable domain, with remaining parts taken from reference TRBV5-4 and TRBJ1-1, reads ETGVTQSPTHLIKTRGQQVTLRCSSQSGHNTVSWYQQALGQGPQFIFQYYREEENGRGNFPPRFSGLQFPNYSSELNVNALELDDSALYLCASSFGQNTEAFFGQGTRLTVV.

The chain recombines TRBV7-6 with TRBJ2-2, with D uncertain. This CDR3 has 14 residues. CDR1 and CDR2 from the germline V gene are SGHVS and FNYEAQ. V dropped 0 bases and J dropped 2 bases, with 4 bases sitting between them. The CDR3 DNA follows: TGTGCCAGCAGCTTAGCCGGTAACACCGGGGAGCTGTTTTTT. It yields the protein CASSLAGNTGELFF.

This clone was seen a handful of times. The V gene is TRBV9, the J gene TRBJ1-6, with D unclear. V was pared by 3 bases and J by 6 bases, with 13 bases between. CDR3 length: 15 amino acids. CDR1 is SGDLS, CDR2 YYNGEE, per germline. The chain's CDR3 is CASSGLSALNSPLHF. CDR3 DNA: TGTGCCAGCAGCGGTCTTTCAGCGCTTAATTCACCCCTCCACTTT.

This chain links TRBV5-1 with TRBJ1-4, with 9 bases lining up with TRBD1. Unmatched junction bases numbered 7, after V lost 4 bases and J lost 6 bases. Per the germline V gene, CDR1 is SGHRS and CDR2 is YFSETQ. The CDR3 is 15 residues long. The DNA for the CDR3 is TGCGCCAGCAGCGCTCGGGACAGGGTCGATGAAAAACTGTTTTTT. This gives the protein CASSARDRVDEKLFF.